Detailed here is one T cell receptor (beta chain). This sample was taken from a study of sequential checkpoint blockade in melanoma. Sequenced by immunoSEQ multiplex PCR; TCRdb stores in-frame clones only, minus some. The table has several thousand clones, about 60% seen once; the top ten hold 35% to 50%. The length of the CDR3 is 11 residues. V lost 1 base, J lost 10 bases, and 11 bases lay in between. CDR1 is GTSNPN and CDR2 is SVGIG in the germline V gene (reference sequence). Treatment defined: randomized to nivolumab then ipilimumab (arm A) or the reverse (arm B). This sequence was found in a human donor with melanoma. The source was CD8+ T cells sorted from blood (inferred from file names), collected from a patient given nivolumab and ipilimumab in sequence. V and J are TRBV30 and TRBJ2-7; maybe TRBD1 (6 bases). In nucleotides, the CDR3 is TGTGCCTGGAGTGACGGGGACACTCAGTACTTC. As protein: CAWSDGDTQYF.